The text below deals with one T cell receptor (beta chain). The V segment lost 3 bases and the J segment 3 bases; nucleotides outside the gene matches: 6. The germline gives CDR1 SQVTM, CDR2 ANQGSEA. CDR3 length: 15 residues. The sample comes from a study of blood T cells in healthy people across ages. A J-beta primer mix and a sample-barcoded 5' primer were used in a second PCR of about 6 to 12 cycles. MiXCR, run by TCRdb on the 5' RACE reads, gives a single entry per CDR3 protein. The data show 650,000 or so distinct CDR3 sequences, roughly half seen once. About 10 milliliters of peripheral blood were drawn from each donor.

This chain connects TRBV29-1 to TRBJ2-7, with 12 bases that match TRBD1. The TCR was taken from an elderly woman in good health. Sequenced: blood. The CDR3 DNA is TGCAGCGTTGAGCGGGGACAGGGGGCCCACTACGAGCAGTACTTC. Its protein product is CSVERGQGAHYEQYF.